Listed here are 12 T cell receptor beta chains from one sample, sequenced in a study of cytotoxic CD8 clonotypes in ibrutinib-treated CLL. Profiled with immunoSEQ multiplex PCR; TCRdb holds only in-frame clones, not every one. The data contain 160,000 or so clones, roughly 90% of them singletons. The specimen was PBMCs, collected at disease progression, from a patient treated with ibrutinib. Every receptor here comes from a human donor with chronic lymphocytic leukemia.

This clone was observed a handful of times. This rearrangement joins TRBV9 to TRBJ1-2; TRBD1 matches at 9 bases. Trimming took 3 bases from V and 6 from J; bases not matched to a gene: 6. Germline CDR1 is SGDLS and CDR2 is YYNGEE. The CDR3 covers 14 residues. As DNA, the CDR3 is TGTGCCAGCAGCGCATCGGGACAGGGTAATGGCTACACCTTC. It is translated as CASSASGQGNGYTF.

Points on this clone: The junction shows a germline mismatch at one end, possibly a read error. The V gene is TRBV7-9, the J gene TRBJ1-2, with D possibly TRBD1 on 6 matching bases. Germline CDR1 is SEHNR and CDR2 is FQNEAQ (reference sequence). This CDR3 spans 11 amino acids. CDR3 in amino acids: CASSPLRGPSF. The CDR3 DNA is TGTGCCAGCAGCCCACTCCGGGGGCCTAGCTTC.

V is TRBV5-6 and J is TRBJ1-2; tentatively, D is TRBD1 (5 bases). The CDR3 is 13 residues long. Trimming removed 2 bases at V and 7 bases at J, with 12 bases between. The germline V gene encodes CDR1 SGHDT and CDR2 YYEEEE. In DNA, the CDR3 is TGTGCCAGCAGCTTCGTGAGACAGAGTGGCTACACCTTC. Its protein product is CASSFVRQSGYTF.

CDR3 sequence (DNA): TGTGCCAGCAGTTTATTCGGGGCTCAGCCCCAGCATTTT. It translates to CASSLFGAQPQHF. The rearrangement uses TRBV28 and TRBJ1-5, with D possibly matching TRBD1 (5 bases). V lost 1 base and J 6 bases, leaving 7 bases between the germline ends. The CDR3 covers 13 residues. Germline CDR1 reads MDHEN; CDR2 reads SYDVKM.

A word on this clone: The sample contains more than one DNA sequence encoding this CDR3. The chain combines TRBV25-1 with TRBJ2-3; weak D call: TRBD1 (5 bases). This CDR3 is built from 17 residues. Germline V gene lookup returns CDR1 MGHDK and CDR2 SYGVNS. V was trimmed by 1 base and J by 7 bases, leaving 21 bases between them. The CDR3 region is CASSESAGQGWANTQYF. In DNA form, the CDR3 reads TGTGCCAGCAGTGAATCCGCCGGACAAGGATGGGCGAATACGCAGTATTTT. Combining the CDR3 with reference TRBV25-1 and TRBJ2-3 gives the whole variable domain EADIYQTPRYLVIGTGKKITLECSQTMGHDKMYWYQQDPGMELHLIHYSYGVNSTEKGDLSSESTVSRIRTEHFPLTLESARPSHTSQYLCASSESAGQGWANTQYFGPGTRLTVL.

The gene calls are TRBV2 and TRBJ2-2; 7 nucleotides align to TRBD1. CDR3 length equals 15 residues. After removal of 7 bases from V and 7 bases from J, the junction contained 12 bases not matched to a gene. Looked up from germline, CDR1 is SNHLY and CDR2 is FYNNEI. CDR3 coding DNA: TGTGCCAGCATCGGACAGGACTCCCCGGGCGGGGAGCTGTTTTTT. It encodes CASIGQDSPGGELFF.

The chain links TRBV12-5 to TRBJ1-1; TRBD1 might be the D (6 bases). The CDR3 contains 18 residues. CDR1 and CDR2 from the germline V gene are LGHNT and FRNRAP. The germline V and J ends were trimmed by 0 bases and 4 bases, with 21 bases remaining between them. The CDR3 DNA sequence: TGTGCTAGTGGTTTGGTAGGAGTAAACAAGGGGGTCGGCACTGAAGCTTTCTTT. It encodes CASGLVGVNKGVGTEAFF.

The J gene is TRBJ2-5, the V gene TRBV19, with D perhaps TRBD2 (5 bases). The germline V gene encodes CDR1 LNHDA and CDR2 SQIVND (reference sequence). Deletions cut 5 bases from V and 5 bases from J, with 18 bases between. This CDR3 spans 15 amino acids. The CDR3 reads CASSVNKDSGETQYF. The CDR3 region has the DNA TGTGCCAGTAGTGTAAACAAAGACTCGGGGGAGACCCAGTACTTC.

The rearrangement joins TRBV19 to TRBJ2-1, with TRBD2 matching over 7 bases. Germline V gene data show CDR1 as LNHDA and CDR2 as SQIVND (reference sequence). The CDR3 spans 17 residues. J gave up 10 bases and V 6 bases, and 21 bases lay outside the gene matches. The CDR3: CASSIPWGGSRPLEQFF. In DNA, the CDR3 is TGTGCCAGTAGCATCCCCTGGGGGGGGAGTCGCCCGTTGGAGCAGTTCTTC. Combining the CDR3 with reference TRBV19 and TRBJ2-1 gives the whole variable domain DGGITQSPKYLFRKEGQNVTLSCEQNLNHDAMYWYRQDPGQGLRLIYYSQIVNDFQKGDIAEGYSVSREKKESFPLTVTSAQKNPTAFYLCASSIPWGGSRPLEQFFGPGTRLTVL.

Here the CDR3 DNA reads TGTGCCAGCAGCGGCGAAGGGACGGGGAACACTGAAGCTTTCTTT. It yields the protein CASSGEGTGNTEAFF. The chain combines TRBV9 with TRBJ1-1, with D perhaps TRBD1 (5 bases). The CDR3 contains 15 residues. Trimming cost V 3 bases and J 1 base, with 13 bases left between them. The V gene's germline CDR1 is SGDLS and CDR2 YYNGEE. Combining the CDR3 with reference TRBV9 and TRBJ1-1 gives the whole variable domain DSGVTQTPKHLITATGQRVTLRCSPRSGDLSVYWYQQSLDQGLQFLIQYYNGEERAKGNILERFSAQQFPDLHSELNLSSLELGDSALYFCASSGEGTGNTEAFFGQGTRLTVV.

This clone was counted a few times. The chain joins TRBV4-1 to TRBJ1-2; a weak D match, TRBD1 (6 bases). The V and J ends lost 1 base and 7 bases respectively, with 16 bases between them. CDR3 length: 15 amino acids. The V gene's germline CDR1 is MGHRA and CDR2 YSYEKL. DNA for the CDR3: TGCGCCAGCAGCCAAGCCCGGGGGGCGTCGTTTGGCTACACCTTC. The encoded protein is CASSQARGASFGYTF.

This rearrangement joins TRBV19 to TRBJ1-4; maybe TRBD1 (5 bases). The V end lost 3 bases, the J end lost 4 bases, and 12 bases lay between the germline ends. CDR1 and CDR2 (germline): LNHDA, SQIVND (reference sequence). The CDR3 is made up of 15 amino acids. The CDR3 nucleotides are TGTGCCAGTAGTATTGGGGCGGTGCGTAATGAAAAACTGTTTTTT. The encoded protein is CASSIGAVRNEKLFF.